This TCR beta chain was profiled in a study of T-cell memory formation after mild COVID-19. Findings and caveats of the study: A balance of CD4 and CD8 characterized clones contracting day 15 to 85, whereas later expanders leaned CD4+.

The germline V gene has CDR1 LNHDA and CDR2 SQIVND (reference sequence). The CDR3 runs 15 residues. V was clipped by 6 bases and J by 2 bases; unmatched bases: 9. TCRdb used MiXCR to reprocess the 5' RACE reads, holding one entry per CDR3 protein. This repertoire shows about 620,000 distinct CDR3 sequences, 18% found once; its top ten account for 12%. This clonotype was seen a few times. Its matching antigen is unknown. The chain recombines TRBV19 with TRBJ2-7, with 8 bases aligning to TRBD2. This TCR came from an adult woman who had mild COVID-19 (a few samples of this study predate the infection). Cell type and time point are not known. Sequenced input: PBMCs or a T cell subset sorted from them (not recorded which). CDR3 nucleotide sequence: TGTGCCAGTAGCCTGGGACTAGGGGCTACCTACGAGCAGTACTTC. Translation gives CASSLGLGATYEQYF.